Listed below are T cell receptor beta chains from one sample, sequenced in a study of blood T cells in healthy people across ages. One entry per CDR3 protein results from TCRdb running MiXCR on the 5' RACE reads. The data show roughly 1,000,000 distinct CDR3 sequences, around 27% seen once. The same data also contributed to another study, on T cells of mothers and their children.

Source material: blood. These receptors all stem from a girl aged 2-10 years in good health. CDR3s include the opening cysteine and the closing phenylalanine or tryptophan. D genes are given only for firm matches. Clone sizes are given selectively: once, few, many, or a class where the clone is expanded.

TRBV7-9	.	TRBJ1-5	16	TRBD1	TGTGCCAGCAGCGCAGGGGGCGGGGGGAGCAATCAGCCCCAGCATTTT	CASSAGGGGSNQPQHF
TRBV29-1	.	TRBJ2-3	11	.	TGCAGCGTCCATAGCACAGATACGCAGTATTTT	CSVHSTDTQYF
TRBV6-2/TRBV6-3	few	TRBJ2-7	13	TRBD2	TGTGCCAGCAACCTAGCGGGAACTGTCGAGCAGTACTTC	CASNLAGTVEQYF
TRBV11-2	.	TRBJ2-3	15	TRBD1	TGTGCCAGCAGGAGACCGGGACAGGGGAGAGATACGCAGTATTTT	CASRRPGQGRDTQYF
TRBV27	few	TRBJ1-1	12	.	TGTGCCAGCAGTTTTAACGGCTTTGAAGCTTTCTTT	CASSFNGFEAFF
TRBV3-1	few	TRBJ1-2	16	.	TGTGCCAGCAGCCAAGATGGAACGGAGGGAGTCTATGGCTACACCTTC	CASSQDGTEGVYGYTF
TRBV20-1	.	TRBJ2-4	14	.	TGCAGTGCTAGAGAGGAAGGAGTAGAGGGCATTCAGTACTTC	CSAREEGVEGIQYF
TRBV27	.	TRBJ1-2	15	.	TGTGCCAGCAGTTTATCGCCTGACATCTTCTATGGCTACACCTTC	CASSLSPDIFYGYTF
TRBV6-5	few	TRBJ2-3	15	TRBD2	TGTGCCAGCAGTGGCCCTAGCGGGGGCACAGATACGCAGTATTTT	CASSGPSGGTDTQYF
TRBV4-1	.	TRBJ2-2	18	TRBD1	TGCGCCAGCAGCCAAGTCAAATTCCCGACAGGGTACGCCGGGGAGCTGTTTTTT	CASSQVKFPTGYAGELFF
TRBV6-2/TRBV6-3	few	TRBJ2-7	12	.	TGTGCCAGCCACGGCGAGGGCTACGAGCAGTACTTC	CASHGEGYEQYF
TRBV19	.	TRBJ1-4	12	.	TGTGCCAGTAGTATTCTGGCCGGAAAACTGTTTTTT	CASSILAGKLFF
TRBV11-1	many	TRBJ2-1	12	.	TGTGCCAGCAGCCTAAGAACCAATGAGCAGTTCTTC	CASSLRTNEQFF
TRBV15	.	TRBJ2-3	14	TRBD1	TGTGCCACCAGCTTAGGGACAGGGGTGGATACGCAGTATTTT	CATSLGTGVDTQYF
TRBV3-1	few	TRBJ2-1	15	.	TGTGCCAGCAGCCATTTCCCGGGTATTCACAATGAGCAGTTCTTC	CASSHFPGIHNEQFF
TRBV9	few	TRBJ2-2	16	TRBD2	TGTGCCAGCAGCGTAGAGACTAGCCCGAACACCGGGGAGCTGTTTTTT	CASSVETSPNTGELFF
TRBV24-1	.	TRBJ1-2	11	.	TGTGCCACCAGTGTGGGGGTTCACTACACCTTC	CATSVGVHYTF
TRBV11-3	few	TRBJ2-1	13	.	TGTGCCAGCAGCTCAGGACAGCACAATGAGCAGTTCTTC	CASSSGQHNEQFF
TRBV7-2	.	TRBJ2-5	15	.	TGTGCCAGCAGCTTAGTTCGGCTTGGAGGGGAGACCCAGTACTTC	CASSLVRLGGETQYF
TRBV28	.	TRBJ2-1	17	.	TGTGCCAGCAGTCTCTTACGCTGGACAGTCTACCACAATGAGCAGTTCTTC	CASSLLRWTVYHNEQFF